A selection of T cell receptor beta chains follows, all from one sample in a study of shared clonotypes between healthy human individuals. Sequencing was performed with immunoSEQ multiplex PCR; in TCRdb, only in-frame clones are kept and a portion is missing. This repertoire shows some 2.1 million clones, about 95% found once; its top ten account for roughly 1.1%. Sequenced: naive CD8+ T cells sorted from blood. The receptors shown here come from a man aged 18 to 29 in good health. The CDR3 runs from the conserved cysteine through the conserved F or W. A D gene is named only where the DNA matches it firmly. Size is stated for part of the rows, as once, few or many counts, or as a class when the clone is expanded.

j_call v_call clone_size d_call cdr3_nt cdr3_aa
TRBJ2-1 TRBV11-3 NA NA TGTGCCAGCAGCGGGGACCGGGATGAGCAGTTCTTC CASSGDRDEQFF
TRBJ2-7 TRBV4-3 NA TRBD2 TGCGCCAGCAGCCAAGAACTAGCGGAGCCCTACGAGCAGTACTTC CASSQELAEPYEQYF
TRBJ1-5 TRBV10-2 NA NA TGCGCCAGCAGCCTAGGGCTTAGCAATCAGCCCCAGCATTTT CASSLGLSNQPQHF
TRBJ1-5 TRBV6-1 NA NA TGTGCCAGCAGTGAAAAGACAGCCGGCTTCAATCAGCCCCAGCATTTT CASSEKTAGFNQPQHF
TRBJ2-1 TRBV27 NA NA TGTGCCAGCAGTTTATTAGTCGAGACCAGCTACAATGAGCAGTTCTTC CASSLLVETSYNEQFF
TRBJ2-2 TRBV4-1 NA TRBD2 TGCGCCAGCAGCCAACCGGGGATAGCGGGAGGCACCACCGGGGAGCTGTTTTTT CASSQPGIAGGTTGELFF
TRBJ2-5 TRBV29-1 NA NA TGCAGCGTTGATGGGGAAGGGACCCAGTACTTC CSVDGEGTQYF
TRBJ1-1 TRBV7-8 NA NA TGTGCCAGCAGCTGGGGACACACTGAAGCTTTCTTT CASSWGHTEAFF
TRBJ1-1 TRBV2 NA NA TGTGCCAGCAGTGGTGGGACTTTCTTT CASSGGTFF
TRBJ2-2 TRBV29-1 NA NA TGCAGCGTTGACAGGGCGGGGGAGCTGTTTTTT CSVDRAGELFF
TRBJ1-2 TRBV30 NA NA TGTGCCTGGAGGTCAGGGGAGGACTATGGCTACACCTTC CAWRSGEDYGYTF
TRBJ2-5 TRBV2 NA NA TGTGCCAGCAGGTATCAAGAGACCCAGTACTTC CASRYQETQYF
TRBJ2-3 TRBV28 NA TRBD1 TGTGCCAGCAGTTCGCCAGCCGGGACAGGGTTATTTGGGCAGTATTTT CASSSPAGTGLFGQYF
TRBJ1-2 TRBV7-6 NA NA TGTGCCAGCAGCTCCGGGACGGTATATGGCTACACCTTC CASSSGTVYGYTF
TRBJ1-2 TRBV7-9 NA NA TGTGCCAGCAGCTCGAACACCCTTGGCTACACCTTC CASSSNTLGYTF
TRBJ2-3 TRBV2 once NA TGTGCCAGCAACCGAAGACAGTCCCCCACAGATACGCAGTATTTT CASNRRQSPTDTQYF
TRBJ2-1 TRBV6-6 NA NA TGTGCCAGCAGTTACTCCGAAGGGTTGAACAATGAGCAGTTCTTC CASSYSEGLNNEQFF